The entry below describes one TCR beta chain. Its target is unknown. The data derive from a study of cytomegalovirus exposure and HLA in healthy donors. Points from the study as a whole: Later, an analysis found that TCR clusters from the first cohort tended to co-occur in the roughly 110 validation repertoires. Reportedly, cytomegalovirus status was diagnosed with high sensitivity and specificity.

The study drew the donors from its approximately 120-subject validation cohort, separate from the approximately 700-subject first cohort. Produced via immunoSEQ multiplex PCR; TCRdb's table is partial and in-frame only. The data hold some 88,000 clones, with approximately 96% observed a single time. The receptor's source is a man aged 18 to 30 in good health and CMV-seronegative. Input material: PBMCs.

CDR3 nucleotides: TGCGCCAGCAGCCGAGTAGCGGGGCGGACCGGGGGGCAGTTCTTC. Residues: CASSRVAGRTGGQFF. This chain links TRBV4-3 with TRBJ2-1, with 8 bases lining up with TRBD2. Germline CDR1 reads LGHNA; CDR2 reads YSLEER. V shed 4 bases, J shed 12 bases, and the junction held 14 bases outside the gene matches. This CDR3 contains 15 residues.